The 18 T cell receptor beta chains reported below all come from one sample, sequenced in a study of cytomegalovirus exposure and HLA in healthy donors. 60 Vbeta and 13 Jbeta primers were used in PCR. The method was immunoSEQ multiplex PCR; TCRdb's version includes in-frame clones alone and lacks a portion of them. The table gives about 200,000 clones; the top ten clones make up roughly 0.7% of it. Input material: PBMCs. The receptors stem from a boy aged 5-17 years in good health and CMV-seronegative.

This rearrangement joins TRBV2 to TRBJ2-6; D is uncertain. V lost 2 bases and J 3 bases, leaving 8 bases between the germline ends. The CDR3 loop spans 15 amino acids. Germline CDR1 SNHLY, CDR2 FYNNEI. CDR3 DNA sequence: TGTGCCAGCAGTGAAATGAGTGTTGGGGCCAACGTCCTGACTTTC. It yields the protein CASSEMSVGANVLTF.

The V call is TRBV4-2, the J call TRBJ1-2; the match to TRBD1 covers 9 bases. Germline CDR1 and CDR2: LGHNA and YNFKEQ. The CDR3 consists of 14 residues. V lost 3 bases, J lost 7 bases, and 6 bases stayed unmatched. The CDR3 DNA follows: TGTGCCAGCAGCCACGAGACAGGGGGTCTTGGCTACACCTTC. This encodes CASSHETGGLGYTF.

The genes are TRBV19 and TRBJ2-7, with 10 nucleotides matching TRBD1. With V trimmed by 5 bases and J by 3 bases, 13 bases remained unmatched. This CDR3 has 17 residues. Germline V CDR1 and CDR2: LNHDA, SQIVND (reference sequence). DNA of the CDR3: TGTGCCAGTAGTCTCAGGGGAGCGGGACAGGGGAACTACGAGCAGTACTTC. The encoded protein is CASSLRGAGQGNYEQYF.

The chain joins TRBV19 to TRBJ1-1; 8 positions match TRBD1. Germline V gene data show CDR1 as LNHDA and CDR2 as SQIVND (reference sequence). V shed 3 bases and J 4 bases; nucleotides not matched to a gene: 4. This CDR3 spans 14 amino acids. This CDR3 is CASSMGTGGTEAFF. In DNA form, the CDR3 reads TGTGCCAGTAGTATGGGAACAGGGGGCACTGAAGCTTTCTTT.

The chain has TRBV5-1 and TRBJ2-1; D call uncertain. This CDR3 is built from 13 residues. Germline CDR1 SGHRS, CDR2 YFSETQ. The germline V and J ends were trimmed by 0 bases and 6 bases, with 7 bases remaining between them. The CDR3 sequence is CASSLGLSNEQFF. CDR3 in DNA: TGCGCCAGCAGCTTGGGTCTGTCCAATGAGCAGTTCTTC.

The chain carries TRBV11-2 and TRBJ2-5; no clear D gene. Germline V CDR1 and CDR2: SGHAT, FQNNGV. Trimming pared 5 bases from V and 0 bases from J, leaving 16 bases between. This CDR3 has 16 residues. For the CDR3, the DNA is TGTGCCAGCAGCCCCCTGGGCGATTGGGACCAAGAGACCCAGTACTTC. Its translation: CASSPLGDWDQETQYF.

This chain joins TRBV25-1 and TRBJ2-1, with D maybe TRBD1 (5 bases). Per germline, CDR1 MGHDK and CDR2 SYGVNS. The CDR3 runs to 15 residues. V was trimmed by 3 bases and J by 5 bases, leaving 14 bases between them. The DNA for the CDR3 is TGTGCCAGCAGTGAGCAAGGGGTTGGGGACAATGAGCAGTTCTTC. This sequence encodes CASSEQGVGDNEQFF. Full variable domain (outside the CDR3, taken from reference TRBV25-1 and TRBJ2-1): EADIYQTPRYLVIGTGKKITLECSQTMGHDKMYWYQQDPGMELHLIHYSYGVNSTEKGDLSSESTVSRIRTEHFPLTLESARPSHTSQYLCASSEQGVGDNEQFFGPGTRLTVL.

The rearrangement links TRBV5-1 to TRBJ1-4; D gene ambiguous. Trimming left V 1 base short and J 8 bases short, with 15 bases between. The germline V gene encodes CDR1 SGHRS and CDR2 YFSETQ. The CDR3 has 15 amino acids. DNA of the CDR3: TGCGCCAGCAGCTTGCCATCAGTGAGGGAGGAAAAACTGTTTTTT. Amino acid sequence: CASSLPSVREEKLFF.

This rearrangement joins TRBV29-1 to TRBJ2-5; D possibly corresponds to TRBD2 (6 bases). V lost 3 bases to trimming and J lost 0 bases, with 8 bases between them. The germline gives CDR1 SQVTM, CDR2 ANQGSEA. The CDR3 loop spans 13 amino acids. The CDR3, as DNA: TGCAGCGTTGACGCGGGGTACCAAGAGACCCAGTACTTC. The encoded protein is CSVDAGYQETQYF. Together with reference TRBV29-1 and TRBJ2-5, the CDR3 gives the full variable domain: SAVISQKPSRDICQRGTSLTIQCQVDSQVTMMFWYRQQPGQSLTLIATANQGSEATYESGFVIDKFPISRPNLTFSTLTVSNMSPEDSSIYLCSVDAGYQETQYFGPGTRLLVL.

Note on this clone: The sample holds other DNA sequences that translate to the same CDR3. CDR3 region: CASSPTGGETQYF. DNA of the CDR3: TGTGCCAGCTCACCGACAGGGGGCGAGACCCAGTACTTC. The genes are TRBV18 and TRBJ2-5, with 10 bases that match TRBD1. CDR3 length: 13 residues. V dropped 3 bases and J dropped 5; count of bases not matched to a gene: 0. In germline, CDR1 is KGHSH, CDR2 LQKENI.

The chain carries TRBV11-2 and TRBJ2-3; tentatively, D is TRBD1 (6 bases). The CDR3 consists of 16 residues. Germline V gene lookup returns CDR1 SGHAT and CDR2 FQNNGV. V lost 1 base and J 2 bases, leaving 13 bases between the germline ends. The CDR3 sequence is CASSLAVGAPTDTQYF. The CDR3 coding sequence is TGTGCCAGCAGCTTAGCGGTGGGGGCCCCCACAGATACGCAGTATTTT. The full variable domain, completed using reference TRBV11-2 and TRBJ2-3, is EAGVAQSPRYKIIEKRQSVAFWCNPISGHATLYWYQQILGQGPKLLIQFQNNGVVDDSQLPKDRFSAERLKGVDSTLKIQPAKLEDSAVYLCASSLAVGAPTDTQYFGPGTRLTVL.

V is TRBV7-2 and J is TRBJ2-2; 8 bases align to TRBD1. V lost 5 bases, J lost 4 bases, and 6 bases stayed unmatched. This CDR3 has 15 residues. Germline values: CDR1 SGHTA, CDR2 FQGNSA. The CDR3 DNA reads as TGTGCCAGCAGCGACCAGGGGGCGCCCACCGGGGAGCTGTTTTTT. Protein: CASSDQGAPTGELFF.

The chain joins TRBV19 to TRBJ2-7, with a weak D call TRBD2 (5 bases). The CDR3 length is 13 residues. V was cut by 7 bases and J by 9 bases, with 19 bases left in between. Germline CDR1 LNHDA, CDR2 SQIVND (reference sequence). The CDR3 DNA follows: TGTGCCAGTAAGGCCGGGGATTTTTCATCGCAGTACTTC. This gives the protein CASKAGDFSSQYF.

The V gene is TRBV5-1, the J gene TRBJ1-5; TRBD1 aligns across 7 bases. V shed 4 bases and J 3 bases; nucleotides not matched to a gene: 4. CDR1 SGHRS and CDR2 YFSETQ come from the germline V gene. The CDR3 extends over 14 amino acids. The CDR3 protein is CASSPGQSNQPQHF. The CDR3 DNA reads as TGCGCCAGCAGCCCGGGACAGTCCAATCAGCCCCAGCATTTT.

The rearrangement joins TRBV29-1 to TRBJ1-1; 7 nucleotides align to TRBD1. V was clipped by 3 bases and J by 4 bases; unmatched bases: 2. In germline, CDR1 is SQVTM, CDR2 ANQGSEA. This CDR3 has 12 residues. CDR3 sequence: CSVEGQSTEAFF. CDR3 nucleotides: TGCAGCGTTGAGGGACAGAGCACTGAAGCTTTCTTT.

This chain links TRBV5-4 with TRBJ1-6; 7 nucleotides agree with TRBD1. The CDR3 is 17 residues long. J lost 9 bases, V lost 3 bases, and 15 bases had no gene match. Germline V gene data show CDR1 as SGHNT and CDR2 as YYREEE (reference sequence). CDR3 bases: TGTGCCAGCAGCTCGCGAGGGGGGACAGCACTCTTTTCACCCCTCCACTTT. It specifies CASSSRGGTALFSPLHF.

The chain has TRBV11-2 and TRBJ2-7; D remains ambiguous. The CDR3 length is 15 residues. Germline lookup yields CDR1 SGHAT and CDR2 FQNNGV. Trimming cost V 0 bases and J 1 base, with 10 bases left between them. CDR3 protein: CASSLDPTVSYEQYF. In DNA form, the CDR3 reads TGTGCCAGCAGCTTAGATCCAACAGTTTCCTACGAGCAGTACTTC.

J is TRBJ2-1 and V is TRBV13; 8 bases map to TRBD2. V was pared by 4 bases and J by 4 bases, with 6 bases of the junction left unmatched. The CDR3 extends over 15 amino acids. Germline CDR1 reads PRHDT; CDR2 reads FYEKMQ (reference sequence). Here the CDR3 DNA reads TGTGCCAGCAGCTCTTTAGCGGGGCGTTACAATGAGCAGTTCTTC. Translation: CASSSLAGRYNEQFF.